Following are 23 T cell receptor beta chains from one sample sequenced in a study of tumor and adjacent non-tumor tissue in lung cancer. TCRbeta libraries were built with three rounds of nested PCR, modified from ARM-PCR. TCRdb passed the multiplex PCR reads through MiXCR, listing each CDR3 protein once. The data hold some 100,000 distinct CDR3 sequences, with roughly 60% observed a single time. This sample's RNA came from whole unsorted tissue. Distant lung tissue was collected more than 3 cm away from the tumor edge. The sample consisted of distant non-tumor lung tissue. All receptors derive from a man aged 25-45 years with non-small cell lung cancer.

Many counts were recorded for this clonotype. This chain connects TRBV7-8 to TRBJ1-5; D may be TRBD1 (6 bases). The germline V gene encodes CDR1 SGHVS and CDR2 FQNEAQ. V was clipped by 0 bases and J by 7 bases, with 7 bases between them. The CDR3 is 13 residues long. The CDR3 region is CASSLAGGQPQHF. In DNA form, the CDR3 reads TGTGCCAGCAGCTTAGCAGGGGGACAGCCCCAGCATTTT. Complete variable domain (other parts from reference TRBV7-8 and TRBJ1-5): GAGVSQSPRYKVAKRGQDVALRCDPISGHVSLFWYQQALGQGPEFLTYFQNEAQLDKSGLPSDRFFAERPEGSVSTLKIQRTQQEDSAVYLCASSLAGGQPQHFGDGTRLSIL.

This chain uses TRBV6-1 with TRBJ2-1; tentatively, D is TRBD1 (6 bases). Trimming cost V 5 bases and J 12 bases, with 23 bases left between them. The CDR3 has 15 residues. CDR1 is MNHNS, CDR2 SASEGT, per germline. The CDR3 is CASSQGSGDGNRQFF. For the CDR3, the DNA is TGTGCCAGCAGTCAGGGGTCAGGGGATGGGAATAGGCAGTTCTTC.

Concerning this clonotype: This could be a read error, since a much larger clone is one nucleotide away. The CDR3 DNA sequence: TGTGCCAGCAGCCTTGGGACAGATCCCGATCAGCCCCAGCATTTT. This codes for CASSLGTDPDQPQHF. The rearrangement uses TRBV13 and TRBJ1-5; 7 bases are a match to TRBD1. The germline V gene has CDR1 PRHDT and CDR2 FYEKMQ (reference sequence). Trimming took 5 bases from V and 5 from J; bases not matched to a gene: 9. CDR3 length equals 15 residues.

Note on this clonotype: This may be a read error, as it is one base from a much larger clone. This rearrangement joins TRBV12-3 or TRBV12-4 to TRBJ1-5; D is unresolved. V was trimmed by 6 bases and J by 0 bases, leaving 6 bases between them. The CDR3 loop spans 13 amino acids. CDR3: CASSTYSNQPQHF. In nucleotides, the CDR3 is TGTGCCAGCAGCACATATAGCAATCAGCCCCAGCATTTT.

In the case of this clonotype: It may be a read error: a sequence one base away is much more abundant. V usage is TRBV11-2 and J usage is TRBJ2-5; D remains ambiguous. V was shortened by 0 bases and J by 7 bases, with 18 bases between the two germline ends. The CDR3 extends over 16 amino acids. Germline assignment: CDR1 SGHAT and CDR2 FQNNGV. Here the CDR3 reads CASSLESGLSKGTQYF. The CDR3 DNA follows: TGTGCCAGCAGCTTAGAAAGTGGGCTTTCTAAAGGGACCCAGTACTTC.

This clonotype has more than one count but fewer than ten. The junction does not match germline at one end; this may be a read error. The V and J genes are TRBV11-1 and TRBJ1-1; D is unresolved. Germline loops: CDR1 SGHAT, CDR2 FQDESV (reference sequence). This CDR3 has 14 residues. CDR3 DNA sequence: TGTGCCAACAGCTGGGCGGCTGTGAACACTGAAGCTTTCTTT. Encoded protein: CANSWAAVNTEAFF.

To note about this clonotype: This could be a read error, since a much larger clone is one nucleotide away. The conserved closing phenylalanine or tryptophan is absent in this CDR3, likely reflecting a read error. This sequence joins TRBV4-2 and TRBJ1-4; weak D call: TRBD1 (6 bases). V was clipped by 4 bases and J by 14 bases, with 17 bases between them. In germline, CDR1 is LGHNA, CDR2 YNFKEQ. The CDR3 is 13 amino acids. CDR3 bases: TGTGCCAGCAGCCCGCCGGGGGCCTCGAGGCTGTTTCTT. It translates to CASSPPGASRLFL.

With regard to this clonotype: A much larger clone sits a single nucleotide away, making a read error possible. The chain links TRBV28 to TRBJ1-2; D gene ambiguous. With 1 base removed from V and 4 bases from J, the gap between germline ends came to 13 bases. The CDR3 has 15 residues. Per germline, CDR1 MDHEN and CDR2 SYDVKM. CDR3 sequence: CASSLSAERSYGYTF. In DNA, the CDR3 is TGTGCCAGCAGTTTATCGGCCGAACGTAGCTATGGCTACACCTTC.

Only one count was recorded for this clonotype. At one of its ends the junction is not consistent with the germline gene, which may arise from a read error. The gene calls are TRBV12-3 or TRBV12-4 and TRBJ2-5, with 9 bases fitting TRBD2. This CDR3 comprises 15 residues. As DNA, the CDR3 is TGTACCAGCAGCTTAGCGGGGGAATCACAAGAGACCCAGTACTTC. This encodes CTSSLAGESQETQYF.

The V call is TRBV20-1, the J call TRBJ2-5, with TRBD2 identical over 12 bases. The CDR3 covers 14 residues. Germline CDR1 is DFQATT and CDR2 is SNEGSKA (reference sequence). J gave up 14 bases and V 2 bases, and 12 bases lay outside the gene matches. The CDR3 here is CSARLAGGQEIHYF. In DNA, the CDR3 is TGCAGTGCTAGACTAGCGGGGGGGCAAGAGATCCACTACTTC.

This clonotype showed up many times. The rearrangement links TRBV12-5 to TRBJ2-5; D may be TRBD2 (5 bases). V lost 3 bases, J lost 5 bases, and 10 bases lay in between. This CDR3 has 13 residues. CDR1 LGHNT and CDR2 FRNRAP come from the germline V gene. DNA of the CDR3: TGTGCTAGTGGTTTTCGGGAATTGGAGACCCAGTACTTC. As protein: CASGFRELETQYF.

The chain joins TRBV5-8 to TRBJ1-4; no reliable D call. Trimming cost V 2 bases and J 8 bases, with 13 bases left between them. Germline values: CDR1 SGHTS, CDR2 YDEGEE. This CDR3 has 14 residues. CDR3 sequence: CASSLSGQKEKLFF. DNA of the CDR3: TGTGCCAGCAGCTTAAGCGGGCAGAAGGAAAAACTGTTTTTT.

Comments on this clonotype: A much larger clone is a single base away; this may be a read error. CDR3 bases: TGTGCCAGCTGTGCACTCACGGGACACCTTAACTATGGCTACACCTTC. Its translation: CASCALTGHLNYGYTF. This chain joins TRBV12-3 or TRBV12-4 and TRBJ1-2, with a tentative D call TRBD1 (6 bases). This CDR3 has 16 residues. V gave up 8 bases and J gave up 1 base, with 20 bases separating them.

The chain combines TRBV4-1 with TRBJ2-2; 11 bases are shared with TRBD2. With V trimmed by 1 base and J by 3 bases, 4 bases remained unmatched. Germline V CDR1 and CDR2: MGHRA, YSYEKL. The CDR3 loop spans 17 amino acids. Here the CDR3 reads CASSQVSGGGHTGELFF. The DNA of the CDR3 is TGCGCCAGCAGCCAAGTTAGCGGGGGGGGGCACACCGGGGAGCTGTTTTTT.

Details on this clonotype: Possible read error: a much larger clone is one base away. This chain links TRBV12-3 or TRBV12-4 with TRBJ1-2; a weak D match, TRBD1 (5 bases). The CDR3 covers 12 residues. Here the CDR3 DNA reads TGTGCCGGCAGTTCCGGGACGGGGGGCTACACCTTC. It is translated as CAGSSGTGGYTF.

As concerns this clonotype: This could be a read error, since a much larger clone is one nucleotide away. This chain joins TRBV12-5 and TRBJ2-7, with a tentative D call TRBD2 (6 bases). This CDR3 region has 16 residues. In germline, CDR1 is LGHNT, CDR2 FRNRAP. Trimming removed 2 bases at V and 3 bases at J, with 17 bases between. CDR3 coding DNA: TGTGCTAGTGGTTTGAGGTTCGGGACTCGTGTCTACGAGCAGTACTTC. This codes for CASGLRFGTRVYEQYF.

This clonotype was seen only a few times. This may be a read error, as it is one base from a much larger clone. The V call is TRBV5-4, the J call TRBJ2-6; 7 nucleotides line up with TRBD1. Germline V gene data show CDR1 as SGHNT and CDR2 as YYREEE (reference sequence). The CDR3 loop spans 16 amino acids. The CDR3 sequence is CASSFRGWSGAYVLTF. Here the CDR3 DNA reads TGTGCCAGCAGCTTCAGGGGGTGGTCTGGGGCCTACGTCCTGACTTTC.

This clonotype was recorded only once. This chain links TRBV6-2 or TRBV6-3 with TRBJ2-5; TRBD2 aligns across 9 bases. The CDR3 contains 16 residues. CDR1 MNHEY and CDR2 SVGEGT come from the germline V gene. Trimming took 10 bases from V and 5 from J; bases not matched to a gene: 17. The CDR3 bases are TGTGCCATCAGCGCCGGGACTAGCTTGACACGGGAGACCCAGTACTTC. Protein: CAISAGTSLTRETQYF.

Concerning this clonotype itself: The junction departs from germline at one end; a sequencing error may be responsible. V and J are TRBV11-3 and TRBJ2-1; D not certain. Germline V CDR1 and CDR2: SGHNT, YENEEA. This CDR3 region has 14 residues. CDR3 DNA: TGTGCCAGCAGCTTAGAGCGGAGAGACAATGAGCAATTCTTC. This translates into CASSLERRDNEQFF.

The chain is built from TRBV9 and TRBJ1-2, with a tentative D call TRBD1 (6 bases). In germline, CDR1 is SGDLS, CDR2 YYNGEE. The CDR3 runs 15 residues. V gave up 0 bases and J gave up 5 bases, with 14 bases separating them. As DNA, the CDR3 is TGTGCCAGCAGCGTAGACCCTGCAAGGGGGTATGGCTACACCTTC. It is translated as CASSVDPARGYGYTF.

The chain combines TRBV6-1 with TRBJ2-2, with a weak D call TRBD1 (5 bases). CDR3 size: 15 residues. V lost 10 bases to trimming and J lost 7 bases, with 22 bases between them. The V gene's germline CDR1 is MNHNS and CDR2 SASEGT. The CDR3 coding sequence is TGTGCCAACAGGAGTACCGATGGGTACAGCGGGGAGCTGTTTTTT. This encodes CANRSTDGYSGELFF.

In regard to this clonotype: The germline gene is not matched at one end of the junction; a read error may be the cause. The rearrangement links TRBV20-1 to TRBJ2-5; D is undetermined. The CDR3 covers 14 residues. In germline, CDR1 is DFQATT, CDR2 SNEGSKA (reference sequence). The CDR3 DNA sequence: TGCAGTGCTACAATTGGTCGTCTCCTAAAGACCCAATACTTC. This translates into CSATIGRLLKTQYF.

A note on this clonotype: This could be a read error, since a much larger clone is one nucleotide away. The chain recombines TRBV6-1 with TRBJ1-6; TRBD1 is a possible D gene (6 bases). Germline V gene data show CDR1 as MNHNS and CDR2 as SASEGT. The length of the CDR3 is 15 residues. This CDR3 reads CASTGDISYNSPVHF. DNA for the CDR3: TGTGCCAGCACCGGGGACATCTCCTATAATTCACCCGTCCACTTT.